The 23 T cell receptor beta chains below were found in one sample sequenced in a study of blood T cell repertoires in COVID-19. Libraries were prepared by immunoSEQ multiplex PCR; TCRdb keeps only in-frame clonotypes and omits some of them. The table has about 250,000 clones, around 90% seen once. Input material: PBMCs or T cells enriched from blood (not recorded which). The receptors here all came from a woman aged 25-40 years with acute COVID-19.

The J gene is TRBJ1-1, the V gene TRBV11-3; D is ambiguous. Between the trimmed V and J ends, which lost 6 bases and 5 bases, there was a span of 13 bases. The CDR3 extends over 13 amino acids. Germline V lookup: CDR1 SGHNT, CDR2 YENEEA. CDR3 in DNA: TGTGCCAGCAGTTCTAGGTCATGGACTGAAGCTTTCTTT. It translates to CASSSRSWTEAFF.

This chain connects TRBV20-1 to TRBJ1-1; no definite D call. V lost 0 bases and J lost 11, with 10 bases in between. The CDR3 has 11 residues. Germline V CDR1 and CDR2: DFQATT, SNEGSKA (reference sequence). CDR3 bases: TGCAGTGCTAGAGATCCGGTCGAGGCTTTCTTT. Encoded protein: CSARDPVEAFF.

The V and J genes are TRBV11-2 and TRBJ2-1; D possibly corresponds to TRBD2 (5 bases). CDR3 length equals 17 residues. The germline V gene has CDR1 SGHAT and CDR2 FQNNGV. Trimming left V 1 base short and J 0 bases short, with 13 bases between. The CDR3 reads CASSLGIGGYSYNEQFF. The CDR3 DNA reads TGTGCCAGCAGCTTAGGTATCGGCGGGTACTCCTACAATGAGCAGTTCTTC.

The rearrangement uses TRBV7-2 and TRBJ1-2; weak D call: TRBD1 (6 bases). V was cut by 4 bases and J by 7 bases, with 16 bases left in between. The CDR3 has 14 residues. Germline values: CDR1 SGHTA, CDR2 FQGNSA. CDR3 residues: CASSSMGGGFGYTF. CDR3 DNA sequence: TGTGCCAGCAGCTCGATGGGAGGGGGTTTTGGCTACACCTTC.

The rearrangement uses TRBV2 and TRBJ1-4, with 10 bases that match TRBD1. The germline gives CDR1 SNHLY, CDR2 FYNNEI. The CDR3 has 14 amino acids. With V trimmed by 5 bases and J by 8 bases, 5 bases remained unmatched. CDR3 sequence reads: CASSRQGAKEKLFF. The CDR3 DNA sequence: TGTGCCAGCAGTCGACAGGGGGCAAAAGAAAAACTGTTTTTT.

The chain has TRBV7-9 and TRBJ2-3; 9 positions match TRBD2. The V gene's germline CDR1 is SEHNR and CDR2 FQNEAQ (reference sequence). The CDR3 runs to 17 residues. Trimming at V came to 5 bases and at J to 2 bases, leaving 11 bases not matched to a gene. As DNA, the CDR3 is TGTGCCAGCAGCCCAGGACTAGCGAGAACCCCCACAGATACGCAGTATTTT. It encodes CASSPGLARTPTDTQYF.

The gene calls are TRBV20-1 and TRBJ2-1, with D maybe TRBD1 (6 bases). Trimming left V 3 bases short and J 8 bases short, with 29 bases between. The CDR3 has 18 amino acids. Germline V CDR1 and CDR2: DFQATT, SNEGSKA (reference sequence). The CDR3 sequence is CSASVNRVRGGYKDEQFF. The CDR3 DNA follows: TGCAGTGCTAGTGTAAACAGGGTGCGAGGGGGTTACAAGGATGAGCAGTTCTTC.

The CDR3 DNA reads TGCGCCAGCAGCCCCCACAGGGCCCCCCAAGAGACCCAGTACTTC. It is translated as CASSPHRAPQETQYF. The chain uses TRBV23-1 and TRBJ2-5; weak D call: TRBD1 (6 bases). TRBV23-1 falls under the ORF class, with uncertain function. The CDR3 is 15 residues long. The V end was cut by 6 bases, the J end by 1 base, with 15 bases between.

The chain carries TRBV6-6 and TRBJ2-5; TRBD2 aligns across 9 bases. This CDR3 is 14 amino acids long. V lost 6 bases to trimming and J lost 5 bases; unmatched junction nucleotides: 7. The germline V gene encodes CDR1 MNHNY and CDR2 SVGAGI (reference sequence). CDR3 in DNA: TGTGCCAGCAGGACAGCGGGGGGATGGGAGACCCAGTACTTC. This translates into CASRTAGGWETQYF.

The rearrangement links TRBV28 to TRBJ1-5, with D possibly TRBD1 on 5 matching bases. With 11 bases removed from V and 3 bases from J, the gap between germline ends came to 17 bases. Germline values: CDR1 MDHEN, CDR2 SYDVKM. The CDR3 has 14 residues. The CDR3 region is CAASRGGVNQPQHF. In nucleotides, the CDR3 is TGTGCCGCCTCCCGGGGAGGGGTCAATCAGCCCCAGCATTTT.

This clone came up once. One end of the junction fails to match germline, which may point to a read error. The V and J genes are TRBV7-7 and TRBJ2-1; 9 nucleotides line up with TRBD1. The CDR3 covers 15 residues. In germline, CDR1 is SSHAT, CDR2 FNYEAQ (reference sequence). CDR3 nucleotide sequence: TGTGCTAGCAGCTTTGGGACAGGGTCCTACAATGAGCAGTTCTTC. Residues: CASSFGTGSYNEQFF.

This rearrangement joins TRBV30 to TRBJ1-5; no reliable D call. V was trimmed by 4 bases and J by 4 bases, leaving 11 bases between them. CDR1 and CDR2 from the germline V gene are GTSNPN and SVGIG (reference sequence). This CDR3 has 13 amino acids. CDR3 sequence (DNA): TGTGCCTGGACCTCCGGACTTAATCAGCCCCAGCATTTT. It translates to CAWTSGLNQPQHF.

The V call is TRBV19, the J call TRBJ2-1, with a possible D match to TRBD2 (5 bases). Trimming removed 7 bases at V and 4 bases at J, with 20 bases between. CDR3 length equals 16 residues. The germline V gene has CDR1 LNHDA and CDR2 SQIVND (reference sequence). CDR3 protein: CASIGPSEGLYNEQFF. CDR3 DNA: TGTGCCAGTATTGGTCCTTCTGAGGGCCTGTACAATGAGCAGTTCTTC.

The V gene is TRBV15, the J gene TRBJ2-4; 13 positions agree with TRBD2. This CDR3 spans 15 amino acids. CDR1 and CDR2 from the germline V gene are LNHNV and YYDKDF (reference sequence). The trim removed 9 bases at V and 8 bases at J, leaving 10 bases unmatched. Here the CDR3 reads CATGGLAGDIDIQYF. The DNA of the CDR3 is TGTGCCACGGGCGGACTAGCGGGAGATATAGACATTCAGTACTTC.

The chain links TRBV6-4 to TRBJ1-1, with 8 bases fitting TRBD1. With V trimmed by 9 bases and J by 2 bases, 11 bases remained unmatched. This CDR3 spans 15 amino acids. Germline V gives CDR1 MRHNA, CDR2 SNTAGT. In DNA form, the CDR3 reads TGTGCCAGACCTGGACAGGGTCAGCGAAACACTGAAGCTTTCTTT. Translation: CARPGQGQRNTEAFF.

The chain uses TRBV10-3 and TRBJ1-2; 10 nucleotides agree with TRBD1. With 2 bases clipped from V and 3 bases from J, the junction kept 3 bases outside the gene matches. This CDR3 comprises 15 residues. Germline values: CDR1 ENHRY, CDR2 SYGVKD. CDR3 DNA sequence: TGTGCCATCAGTGAGGGACAGGGGGGGTACTATGGCTACACCTTC. This sequence encodes CAISEGQGGYYGYTF.

The V and J genes are TRBV4-1 and TRBJ2-2; D gene unclear. The CDR3 totals 14 residues. V lost 1 base to trimming and J lost 5 bases, with 8 bases between them. The V gene's germline CDR1 is MGHRA and CDR2 YSYEKL. The DNA for the CDR3 is TGCGCCAGCAGCCAAGTTCAGATGACCGGGGAGCTGTTTTTT. This translates into CASSQVQMTGELFF.

This sequence joins TRBV18 and TRBJ1-3; D may be TRBD1 (6 bases). The CDR3 runs to 17 residues. The germline V gene has CDR1 KGHSH and CDR2 LQKENI. V gave up 4 bases and J gave up 0 bases, with 16 bases separating them. Here the CDR3 reads CASSQTTGALSGNTIYF. The CDR3 nucleotides are TGTGCCAGCTCACAGACGACAGGCGCCCTCTCTGGAAACACCATATATTTT.

This chain joins TRBV6-5 and TRBJ1-5, with 7 bases that match TRBD1. The V and J ends lost 6 bases and 3 bases, in that order; junction bases with no gene match: 8. The V gene's germline CDR1 is MNHEY and CDR2 SVGAGI. The CDR3 sequence is 15 residues long. CDR3: CASSPTGAVNQPQHF. The CDR3 nucleotides are TGTGCCAGCAGCCCAACAGGGGCCGTCAATCAGCCCCAGCATTTT.

The rearrangement joins TRBV6-5 to TRBJ2-1; 7 bases are a match to TRBD1. Germline-derived CDR1 and CDR2 are MNHEY and SVGAGI. Trimming cost V 2 bases and J 5 bases; bases outside gene matches: 9. The CDR3 contains 16 residues. In DNA, the CDR3 is TGTGCCAGCAGTTACGTTCCCTGGACAGGAGACAATGAGCAGTTCTTC. Translation gives CASSYVPWTGDNEQFF.

V is TRBV2 and J is TRBJ2-1; D might be TRBD2 (6 bases). CDR1 is SNHLY and CDR2 is FYNNEI in the germline V gene. CDR3 length equals 15 residues. V was shortened by 6 bases and J by 0 bases, with 12 bases between the two germline ends. Here the CDR3 reads CASRRDSSSYNEQFF. CDR3 nucleotide sequence: TGTGCCAGCAGGAGGGACTCCAGCTCCTACAATGAGCAGTTCTTC.

V is TRBV28 and J is TRBJ1-2; weak D call: TRBD1 (5 bases). With 3 bases removed from V and 8 bases from J, the gap between germline ends came to 22 bases. This CDR3 has 16 residues. The germline V gene has CDR1 MDHEN and CDR2 SYDVKM. CDR3 residues: CASSFSSGTAVDGYTF. The CDR3 nucleotides read TGTGCCAGCAGTTTCTCTTCCGGGACTGCCGTCGACGGCTACACCTTC.

The rearrangement joins TRBV24-1 to TRBJ2-7; D perhaps matches TRBD2 (7 bases). V gave up 7 bases and J gave up 2 bases, with 23 bases separating them. The CDR3 extends over 17 amino acids. Germline V gives CDR1 KGHDR, CDR2 SFDVKD. CDR3 protein: CATRSALGGRIAYEQYF. The CDR3 DNA reads TGTGCCACCAGGAGCGCGTTGGGGGGGCGTATCGCCTACGAGCAGTACTTC.